This T cell receptor beta chain was recorded in a study of graft-versus-host responses after intestinal transplantation. Study outcomes and limitations: In recipient marrow, GvH clones were found, and some appeared first in ileum or blood.

For this clone: Its matching antigen is unknown.

Data came from immunoSEQ multiplex PCR; TCRdb stores just in-frame clones and leaves some out. In the table there are some 45,000 clones, just under 95% of which are singletons. Looked up from germline, CDR1 is SGHDT and CDR2 is YYEEEE. Between the trimmed V and J ends, which lost 1 base and 4 bases, there was a span of 7 bases. The CDR3 consists of 13 residues. This TCR derives from a human patient who received an intestinal transplant, so some T cells may come from the graft donor. This material consisted of PBMCs, taken about 320 days after intestinal transplant. This chain links TRBV5-6 with TRBJ2-3; no reliable D call. The CDR3 sequence is CASSLSTADTQYF. The CDR3, as DNA: TGTGCCAGCAGCTTGAGTACTGCAGATACGCAGTATTTT.